What follows are 25 T cell receptor beta chains derived from one specimen sequenced in a study of blood T cell repertoires in COVID-19. Libraries were prepared by immunoSEQ multiplex PCR; TCRdb keeps only in-frame clonotypes and omits some of them. This table holds about 110,000 clones, 75% to 90% found once. What was sequenced was peripheral blood. Receptors were obtained from a woman aged 45-59 years with acute or convalescent COVID-19.

In its sample, this clone was seen once. V gene TRBV6-1 combines with J gene TRBJ2-7; TRBD1 matches 8 bases. The germline V gene has CDR1 MNHNS and CDR2 SASEGT. The trim removed 3 bases at V and 4 bases at J, leaving 2 bases unmatched. The CDR3 extends over 13 amino acids. The CDR3 coding sequence is TGTGCCAGCAGTGACAGGGGGCTGTACGAGCAGTACTTC. This encodes CASSDRGLYEQYF.

This chain joins TRBV4-2 and TRBJ2-7, with 8 bases lining up with TRBD1. Germline V lookup: CDR1 LGHNA, CDR2 YNFKEQ. This CDR3 has 14 amino acids. Germline trimming cut 2 bases from V and 6 bases from J; bases unmatched to any gene: 6. The CDR3 loop is CASSQPGQAPEQYF. The CDR3, as DNA: TGTGCCAGCAGCCAACCGGGACAGGCGCCCGAGCAGTACTTC.

The chain employs TRBV30 and TRBJ1-5; D is perhaps TRBD1 (5 bases). V was clipped by 4 bases and J by 7 bases, with 14 bases between them. The CDR3 runs to 13 residues. CDR1 and CDR2 (germline): GTSNPN, SVGIG (reference sequence). Here the CDR3 DNA reads TGTGCCTGGACCCGGGGGGTAGACCAGCCCCAGCATTTT. Translation gives CAWTRGVDQPQHF.

The chain joins TRBV4-1 to TRBJ2-2, with TRBD2 as a possible D gene (5 bases). Deletions cut 1 base from V and 4 bases from J, with 7 bases between. Germline values: CDR1 MGHRA, CDR2 YSYEKL. This CDR3 is built from 14 residues. DNA of the CDR3: TGCGCCAGCAGCCAAGTAGCGCTCACCGGGGAGCTGTTTTTT. It yields the protein CASSQVALTGELFF.

The V and J genes are TRBV29-1 and TRBJ2-1, with D uncertain. The CDR3 spans 11 residues. Germline-derived CDR1 and CDR2 are SQVTM and ANQGSEA. V was cut by 4 bases and J by 4 bases, with 5 bases left in between. CDR3 DNA: TGCAGCGTTGGGGCTTACAATGAGCAGTTCTTC. Translated: CSVGAYNEQFF.

This clone was seen a handful of times. CDR3 in DNA: TGTGCCAGCAGCTTAGAAAGCGGGCCAAAAGCTTTCTTT. Its translation is CASSLESGPKAFF. The genes are TRBV7-8 and TRBJ1-1; no definite D call. V lost 1 base and J lost 9, with 12 bases in between. CDR3 size: 13 residues. From germline, CDR1 is SGHVS and CDR2 FQNEAQ.

This rearrangement joins TRBV5-4 to TRBJ1-1; D not resolved. The CDR3 loop spans 12 amino acids. From germline, CDR1 is SGHNT and CDR2 YYREEE (reference sequence). The V and J ends lost 2 bases and 0 bases respectively, with 2 bases between them. Here the CDR3 DNA reads TGTGCCAGCAGCTTCATGAACACTGAAGCTTTCTTT. Translated, it gives CASSFMNTEAFF.

J is TRBJ2-4 and V is TRBV19, with 9 bases that match TRBD2. CDR3 length equals 16 residues. V shed 6 bases, J shed 4 bases, and the junction held 10 bases outside the gene matches. CDR1 is LNHDA, CDR2 SQIVND, per germline (reference sequence). CDR3 sequence (DNA): TGTGCCAGTAGCCTCGGAATAGCGGGGGTTAAAAACATTCAGTACTTC. Its protein is CASSLGIAGVKNIQYF.

The chain employs TRBV2 and TRBJ1-5; D remains ambiguous. Germline values: CDR1 SNHLY, CDR2 FYNNEI. The V and J ends lost 6 bases and 4 bases respectively, with 16 bases between them. The CDR3 is made up of 15 amino acids. As DNA, the CDR3 is TGTGCCAGCAGACGAACCTTACATGAAAATCAGCCCCAGCATTTT. Its translation is CASRRTLHENQPQHF. The variable domain in full, completed from reference TRBV2 and TRBJ1-5, reads EPEVTQTPSHQVTQMGQEVILRCVPISNHLYFYWYRQILGQKVEFLVSFYNNEISEKSEIFDDQFSVERPDGSNFTLKIRSTKLEDSAMYFCASRRTLHENQPQHFGDGTRLSIL.

This chain uses TRBV4-2 with TRBJ2-2; the match to TRBD2 covers 15 bases. CDR3 length equals 17 residues. CDR1 and CDR2 from the germline V gene are LGHNA and YNFKEQ. Unmatched junction bases numbered 4, after V lost 4 bases and J lost 4 bases. CDR3: CASSPGTSGGPTGELFF. The CDR3 DNA reads as TGTGCCAGCAGCCCCGGGACTAGCGGGGGGCCCACCGGGGAGCTGTTTTTT.

The chain carries TRBV4-2 and TRBJ1-1; maybe TRBD1 (5 bases). The CDR3 totals 14 residues. Germline V gives CDR1 LGHNA, CDR2 YNFKEQ. The V end was cut by 1 base, the J end by 4 bases, with 10 bases between. The CDR3 reads CASSQVGTGTEAFF. The CDR3 DNA follows: TGTGCCAGCAGCCAAGTTGGAACAGGCACTGAAGCTTTCTTT.

J is TRBJ1-2 and V is TRBV28; D perhaps matches TRBD1 (6 bases). The CDR3 totals 13 residues. Deletions cut 5 bases from V and 2 bases from J, with 9 bases between. Germline assignment: CDR1 MDHEN and CDR2 SYDVKM. The CDR3 nucleotides read TGTGCCAGCAGTCGAACAGGGAACTATGGCTACACCTTC. It translates to CASSRTGNYGYTF.

The V call is TRBV6-5, the J call TRBJ1-5; the D gene is possibly TRBD1 (5 bases). The ends were cut back, 3 bases at V and 4 bases at J, with 10 bases in the middle. In germline, CDR1 is MNHEY, CDR2 SVGAGI. The length of the CDR3 is 14 residues. CDR3 DNA: TGTGCCAGCAGTTATTCGGCAGGGAATCAGCCCCAGCATTTT. It encodes CASSYSAGNQPQHF.

The chain has TRBV28 and TRBJ2-5; maybe TRBD1 (5 bases). V shed 4 bases and J shed 2 bases, with 11 bases lying between them. Germline CDR1 is MDHEN and CDR2 is SYDVKM. This CDR3 region has 14 residues. The CDR3 nucleotides read TGTGCCAGCAGTTCCACACAGGTACAAGAGACCCAGTACTTC. Its translation: CASSSTQVQETQYF. The full variable domain, completed using reference TRBV28 and TRBJ2-5, is DVKVTQSSRYLVKRTGEKVFLECVQDMDHENMFWYRQDPGLGLRLIYFSYDVKMKEKGDIPEGYSVSREKKERFSLILESASTNQTSMYLCASSSTQVQETQYFGPGTRLLVL.

The rearrangement links TRBV5-1 to TRBJ2-7, with TRBD1 identical over 7 bases. Losses at the gene ends were 1 base for V and 3 bases for J; bases not matched to a gene: 10. The CDR3 has 16 residues. The V gene's germline CDR1 is SGHRS and CDR2 YFSETQ. The CDR3 region is CASSLPQTGTVYEQYF. The CDR3 DNA reads TGCGCCAGCAGCTTGCCCCAAACAGGGACAGTCTACGAGCAGTACTTC.

The gene calls are TRBV29-1 and TRBJ1-1; 8 nucleotides align to TRBD1. The CDR3 loop spans 14 amino acids. The V gene end was trimmed by 5 bases and the J gene end by 5 bases; junction bases not matched to a gene: 10. Germline assignment: CDR1 SQVTM and CDR2 ANQGSEA. The CDR3 loop reads CSVTKDREGTEAFF. In DNA form, the CDR3 reads TGCAGCGTTACTAAGGACAGGGAGGGTACTGAAGCTTTCTTT.

This rearrangement joins TRBV21-1 to TRBJ2-3; the D call of TRBD2 is as the table states it, not checked on the DNA. TRBV21-1 has pseudogene status. The CDR3 totals 17 residues. This CDR3 reads CASSPPGLAGGIDTQYF. DNA for the CDR3: TGTGCCAGCAGCCCACCGGGACTAGCGGGGGGGATAGATACGCAGTATTTT.

The V call is TRBV24-1, the J call TRBJ2-2, with 9 nucleotides matching TRBD1. Germline assignment: CDR1 KGHDR and CDR2 SFDVKD. Trimming cost V 4 bases and J 3 bases; bases outside gene matches: 5. This CDR3 spans 16 amino acids. CDR3 region: CATSDRTGADTGELFF. The CDR3 DNA sequence: TGTGCCACCAGTGACCGGACAGGGGCGGACACCGGGGAGCTGTTTTTT.

The CDR3 nucleotides are TGTGCCAGCATTCCTGGGGGGGCGAAGGTGGTCGAGCAGTACTTC. This encodes CASIPGGAKVVEQYF. The gene calls are TRBV28 and TRBJ2-7; a possible D gene is TRBD2 (7 bases). There are 15 residues in the CDR3. Trimming stripped 7 bases from V and 6 bases from J, with 22 bases between. From germline, CDR1 is MDHEN and CDR2 SYDVKM.

V and J are TRBV7-3 and TRBJ2-3, with 13 bases fitting TRBD2. This CDR3 spans 16 amino acids. J gave up 6 bases and V 2 bases, and 5 bases lay outside the gene matches. Per germline, CDR1 SGHTA and CDR2 FQGTGA. The CDR3 nucleotides read TGTGCCAGCAGCTTAGGACTAGCGGGGGTGGAGGATACGCAGTATTTT. It is translated as CASSLGLAGVEDTQYF.

V gene TRBV27 combines with J gene TRBJ1-5, with D possibly matching TRBD1 (6 bases). Germline V gene data show CDR1 as MNHEY and CDR2 as SMNVEV (reference sequence). Trimming took off 2 bases at V and 2 bases at J, with 7 bases between the two ends. The CDR3 is 14 amino acids. The CDR3 coding sequence is TGTGCCAGCAGTTTACAGGGGCGCAATCAGCCCCAGCATTTT. This translates into CASSLQGRNQPQHF.

The CDR3 DNA is TGTGCCAGCAGCCTCGGACAGGGGTTGGACACTGAAGCTTTCTTT. Protein product: CASSLGQGLDTEAFF. The rearrangement links TRBV7-3 to TRBJ1-1; TRBD1 matches at 9 bases. Germline CDR1 SGHTA, CDR2 FQGTGA. The CDR3 loop spans 15 amino acids. Trimming at V came to 5 bases and at J to 3 bases, leaving 7 bases not matched to a gene.

The chain is built from TRBV4-1 and TRBJ1-2, with D possibly matching TRBD1 (5 bases). V was clipped by 4 bases and J by 1 base, with 22 bases between them. CDR3 size: 18 residues. Germline V gene lookup returns CDR1 MGHRA and CDR2 YSYEKL. In DNA form, the CDR3 reads TGCGCCAGCAGCCCCTTACAGGTTAGGAATGGGATTAACTATGGCTACACCTTC. It yields the protein CASSPLQVRNGINYGYTF.

The genes are TRBV5-4 and TRBJ2-1, with unresolved D. Germline CDR1 and CDR2: SGHNT and YYREEE (reference sequence). The CDR3 spans 13 residues. The germline V and J ends were trimmed by 0 bases and 10 bases, with 11 bases remaining between them. The CDR3 loop is CASSLVGQIEQFF. Written as DNA, the CDR3 is TGTGCCAGCAGCTTGGTGGGCCAAATAGAGCAGTTCTTC. Looking up the rest from reference TRBV5-4 and TRBJ2-1 gives the full variable domain: ETGVTQSPTHLIKTRGQQVTLRCSSQSGHNTVSWYQQALGQGPQFIFQYYREEENGRGNFPPRFSGLQFPNYSSELNVNALELDDSALYLCASSLVGQIEQFFGPGTRLTVL.

This clone was counted only a few times. The chain combines TRBV7-8 with TRBJ1-5; the D is unclear. This CDR3 region has 12 residues. The germline V and J ends were trimmed by 5 bases and 5 bases, with 7 bases remaining between them. Germline V gene sequence: CDR1 SGHVS, CDR2 FQNEAQ. Here the CDR3 reads CASSLSYQPQHF. The CDR3 nucleotides are TGTGCCAGCAGCCTCAGTTATCAGCCCCAGCATTTT.